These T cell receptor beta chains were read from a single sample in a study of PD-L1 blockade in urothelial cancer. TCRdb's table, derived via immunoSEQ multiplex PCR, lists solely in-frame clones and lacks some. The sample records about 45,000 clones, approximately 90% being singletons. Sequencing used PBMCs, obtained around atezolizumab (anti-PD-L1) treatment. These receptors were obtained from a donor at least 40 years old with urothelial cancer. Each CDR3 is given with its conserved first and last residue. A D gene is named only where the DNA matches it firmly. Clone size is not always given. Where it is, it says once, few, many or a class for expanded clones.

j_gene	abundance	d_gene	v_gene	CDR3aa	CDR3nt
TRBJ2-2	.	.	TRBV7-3	CASSLAGSWTGELFF	TGTGCCAGCAGCTTAGCGGGGTCGTGGACCGGGGAGCTGTTTTTT
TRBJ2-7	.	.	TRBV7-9	CASSPAAPASYEQYF	TGTGCCAGCAGCCCGGCGGCTCCAGCCTCCTACGAGCAGTACTTC
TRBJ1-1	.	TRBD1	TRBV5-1	CASSSLGRGPPMNTEAFF	TGCGCCAGCAGCTCTCTAGGCAGGGGGCCCCCCATGAACACTGAAGCTTTCTTT
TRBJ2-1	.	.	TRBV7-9	CASSLVGSGGYEQFF	TGTGCCAGCAGCTTAGTGGGGAGCGGAGGTTATGAGCAGTTCTTC
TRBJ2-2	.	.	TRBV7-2	CASSLRRGRTGELFF	TGTGCCAGCAGCTTACGGCGGGGTAGGACCGGGGAGCTGTTTTTT
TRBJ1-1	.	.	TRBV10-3	CAISDRTKEISTEAFF	TGTGCCATCAGTGACAGGACAAAGGAAATCAGCACTGAAGCTTTCTTT
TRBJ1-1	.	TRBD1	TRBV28	CASSRGANTEAFF	TGTGCCAGCAGCAGGGGGGCGAACACTGAAGCTTTCTTT
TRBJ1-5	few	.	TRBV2	CASSIQGVQPQHF	TGTGCCAGCAGCATACAGGGAGTTCAGCCCCAGCATTTT
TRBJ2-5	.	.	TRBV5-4	CASRPGLYQETQYF	TGTGCCAGCAGACCGGGTTTGTACCAAGAGACCCAGTACTTC
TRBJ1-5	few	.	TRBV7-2	CASSLSGGRRGNQPQHF	TGTGCCAGCAGCTTATCTGGGGGGAGAAGAGGCAATCAGCCCCAGCATTTT
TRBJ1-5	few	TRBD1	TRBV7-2	CASSLGDRRSEPQHF	TGTGCCAGCAGCTTAGGGGACAGGCGGAGCGAGCCCCAGCATTTT
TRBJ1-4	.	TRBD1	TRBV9	CASSPAGQYVNEKLFF	TGTGCCAGCAGCCCGGCGGGACAGTATGTTAATGAAAAACTGTTTTTT
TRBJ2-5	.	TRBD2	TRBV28	CASSLWGGYQETQYF	TGTGCCAGCAGTTTATGGGGGGGGTACCAAGAGACCCAGTACTTC
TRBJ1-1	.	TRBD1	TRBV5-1	CASSLMTGGGTEAFF	TGCGCCAGCAGCCTAATGACAGGGGGCGGTACTGAAGCTTTCTTT
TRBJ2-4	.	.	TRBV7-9	CASSLAGSGAKNIQYF	TGTGCCAGCAGCTTAGCGGGGTCAGGGGCCAAAAACATTCAGTACTTC
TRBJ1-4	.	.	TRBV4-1	CASGGTANEKLFF	TGCGCCAGCGGGGGGACGGCAAATGAAAAACTGTTTTTT
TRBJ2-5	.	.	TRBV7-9	CASTTGGTQYF	TGTGCCAGCACCACCGGAGGGACCCAGTACTTC
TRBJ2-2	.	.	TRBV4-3	CASSQEAPGATNTGELFF	TGCGCCAGCAGCCAAGAAGCGCCGGGAGCGACGAACACCGGGGAGCTGTTTTTT
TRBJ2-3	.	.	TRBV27	CASRSWGPSSGTDTQYF	TGTGCCAGCCGCTCCTGGGGGCCTAGCAGTGGAACAGATACGCAGTATTTT